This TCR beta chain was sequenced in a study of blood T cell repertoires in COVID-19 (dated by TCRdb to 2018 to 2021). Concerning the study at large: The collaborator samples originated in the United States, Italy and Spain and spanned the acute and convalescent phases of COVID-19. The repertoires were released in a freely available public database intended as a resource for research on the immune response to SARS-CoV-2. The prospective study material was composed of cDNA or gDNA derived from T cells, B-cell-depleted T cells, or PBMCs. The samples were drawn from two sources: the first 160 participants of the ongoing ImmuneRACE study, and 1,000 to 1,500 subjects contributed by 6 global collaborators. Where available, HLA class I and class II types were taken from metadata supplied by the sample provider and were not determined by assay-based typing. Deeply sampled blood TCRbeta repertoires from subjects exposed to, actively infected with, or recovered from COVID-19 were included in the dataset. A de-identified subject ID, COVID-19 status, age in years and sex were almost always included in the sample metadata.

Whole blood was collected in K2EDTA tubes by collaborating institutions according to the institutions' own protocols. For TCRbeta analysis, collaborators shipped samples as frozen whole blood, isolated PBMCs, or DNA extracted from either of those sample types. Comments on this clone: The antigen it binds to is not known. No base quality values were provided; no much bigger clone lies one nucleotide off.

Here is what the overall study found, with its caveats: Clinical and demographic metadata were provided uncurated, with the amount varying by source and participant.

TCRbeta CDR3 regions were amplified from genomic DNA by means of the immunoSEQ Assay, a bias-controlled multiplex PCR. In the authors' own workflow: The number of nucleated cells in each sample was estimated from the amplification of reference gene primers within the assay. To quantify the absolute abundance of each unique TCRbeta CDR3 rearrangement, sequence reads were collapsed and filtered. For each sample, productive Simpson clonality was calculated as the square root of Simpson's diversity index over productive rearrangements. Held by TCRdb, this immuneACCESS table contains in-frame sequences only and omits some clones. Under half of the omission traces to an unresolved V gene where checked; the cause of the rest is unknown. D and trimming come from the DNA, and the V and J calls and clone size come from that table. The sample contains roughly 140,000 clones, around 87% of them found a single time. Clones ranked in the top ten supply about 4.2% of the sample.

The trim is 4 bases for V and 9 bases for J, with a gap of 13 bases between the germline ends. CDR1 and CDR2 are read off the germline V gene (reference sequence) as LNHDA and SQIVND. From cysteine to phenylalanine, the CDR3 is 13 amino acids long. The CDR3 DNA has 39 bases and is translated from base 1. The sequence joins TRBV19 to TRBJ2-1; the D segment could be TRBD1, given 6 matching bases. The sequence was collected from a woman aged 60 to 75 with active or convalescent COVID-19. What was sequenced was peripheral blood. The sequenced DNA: TGTGCCAGTAGTAGAGTCAGAGGGGGTGAGCAGTTCTTC. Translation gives CASSRVRGGEQFF.